This T cell receptor (beta chain) was recorded in a study of blood T cells in healthy people across ages. The authors ran a second PCR of about 6 to 12 cycles using a sample-barcoded 5' primer and a J-beta primer mix. One entry per CDR3 protein results from TCRdb running MiXCR on the 5' RACE reads. The top ten hold 10% to 15% of the sample, which has 650,000 to 1,000,000 distinct CDR3 sequences, about 37% seen once. This clonotype has more than one count but fewer than ten. The V gene's germline CDR1 is MNHNS and CDR2 SASEGT. The V end was cut by 6 bases, the J end by 3 bases, with 17 bases between. CDR3 length equals 15 residues.

The sequence came from a man aged 18 to 29 in good health. V usage is TRBV6-1 and J usage is TRBJ2-5; a possible D gene is TRBD1 (6 bases). Specimen: blood. In nucleotides, the CDR3 is TGTGCCAGCAGCGCACCCCGGACAGCAAAAGAGACCCAGTACTTC. This gives the protein CASSAPRTAKETQYF.